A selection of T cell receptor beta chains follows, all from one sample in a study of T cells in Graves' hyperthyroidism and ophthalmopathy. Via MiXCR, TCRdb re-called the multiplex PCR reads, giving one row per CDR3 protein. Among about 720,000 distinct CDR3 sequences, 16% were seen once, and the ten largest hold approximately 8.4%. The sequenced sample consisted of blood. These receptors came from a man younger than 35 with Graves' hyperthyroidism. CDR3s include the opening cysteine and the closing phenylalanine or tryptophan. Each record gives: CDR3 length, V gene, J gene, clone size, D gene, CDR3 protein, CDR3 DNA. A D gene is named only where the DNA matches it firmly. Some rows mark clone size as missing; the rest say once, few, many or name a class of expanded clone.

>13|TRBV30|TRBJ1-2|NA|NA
CAWRSSGPRGYTF
TGTGCCTGGAGGTCTTCCGGGCCCCGTGGCTACACCTTC
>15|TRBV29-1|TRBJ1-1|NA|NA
CSVEENSSPNTEAFF
TGCAGCGTTGAAGAGAATTCCAGCCCCAACACTGAAGCTTTCTTT
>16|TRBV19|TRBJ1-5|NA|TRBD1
CASSKVGTGHNQPQHF
TGTGCCAGTAGTAAAGTCGGGACAGGGCACAATCAGCCCCAGCATTTT
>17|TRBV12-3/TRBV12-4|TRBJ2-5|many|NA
CASRYDAVGPIQETQYF
TGTGCCAGCCGCTACGATGCCGTTGGACCAATCCAAGAGACCCAGTACTTC
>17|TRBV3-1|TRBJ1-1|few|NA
CANSDVAGGVWNTEAFF
TGTGCCAACAGCGACGTTGCAGGCGGGGTGTGGAACACTGAAGCTTTCTTT
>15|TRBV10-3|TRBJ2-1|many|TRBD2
CAISDPSGIYNEQFF
TGTGCCATCAGTGATCCCAGCGGGATCTACAATGAGCAGTTCTTC
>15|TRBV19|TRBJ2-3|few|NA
CASSITSFYTDTQYF
TGTGCCAGTAGTATAACTAGCTTCTACACAGATACGCAGTATTTT
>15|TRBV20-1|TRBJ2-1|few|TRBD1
CSVGVPGQGYNEQFF
TGCAGTGTTGGAGTTCCGGGACAGGGGTACAATGAGCAGTTCTTC
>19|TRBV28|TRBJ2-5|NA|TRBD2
CASSTGRALKREPQETQYF
TGTGCCAGCAGCACAGGGAGAGCTCTAAAGCGGGAGCCCCAAGAGACCCAGTACTTC
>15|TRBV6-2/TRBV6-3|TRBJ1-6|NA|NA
CASSSASSYDSPLHF
TGTGCCAGCAGTTCTGCCAGCTCCTATGATTCACCCCTCCACTTT
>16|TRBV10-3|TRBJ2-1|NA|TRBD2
CAISEWTSGDNNEQFF
TGTGCCATCAGTGAGTGGACTAGCGGGGATAACAATGAGCAGTTCTTC
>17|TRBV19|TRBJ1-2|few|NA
CASRKARGTSTNYGYTF
TGTGCCAGTAGGAAGGCGCGGGGGACCTCCACTAACTATGGCTACACCTTC
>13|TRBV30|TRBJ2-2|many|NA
CAWSPGRSGELFF
TGTGCCTGGAGTCCAGGGAGGTCCGGGGAGCTGTTTTTT
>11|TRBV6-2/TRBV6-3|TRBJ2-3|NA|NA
CASSWALAQYF
TGTGCCAGCAGTTGGGCGTTGGCGCAGTATTTT
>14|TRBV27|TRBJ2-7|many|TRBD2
CASRGLADAYEQYF
TGTGCCAGCAGAGGACTAGCGGATGCCTACGAGCAGTACTTC
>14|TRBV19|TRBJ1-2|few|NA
CASSTTGFGYGYTF
TGTGCCAGTAGTACCACAGGGTTCGGCTATGGCTACACCTTC
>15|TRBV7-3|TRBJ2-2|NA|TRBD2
CASSPGLDSPRELFF
TGTGCCAGCAGTCCGGGACTAGACTCTCCGCGGGAGCTGTTTTTT
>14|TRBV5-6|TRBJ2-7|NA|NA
CTSSEGRSSYEQYF
TGTACCAGCAGCGAGGGACGGAGCTCCTACGAGCAGTACTTC
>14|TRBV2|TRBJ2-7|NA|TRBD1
CASSDLGQIYEQYF
TGTGCCAGCAGCGATCTGGGACAGATCTACGAGCAGTACTTC
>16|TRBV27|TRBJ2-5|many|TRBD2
CASSPLTSGRRETQYF
TGTGCCAGCAGTCCATTAACTAGCGGGAGACGGGAGACCCAGTACTTC
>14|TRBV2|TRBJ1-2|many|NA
CASRKTASPIGYTF
TGTGCCAGCAGAAAGACGGCCTCCCCTATCGGCTACACCTTC
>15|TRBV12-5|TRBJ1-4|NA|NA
CASGLVPQENEKLFF
TGTGCTAGTGGTTTGGTACCACAGGAGAATGAAAAACTGTTTTTT
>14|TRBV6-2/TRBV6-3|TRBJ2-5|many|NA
CASSYWAGQETQYF
TGTGCCAGCAGTTACTGGGCAGGCCAAGAGACCCAGTACTTC
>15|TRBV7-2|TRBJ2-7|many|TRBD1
CASSPDRGSYYEQYF
TGTGCCAGCAGCCCAGACAGGGGTTCATACTACGAGCAGTACTTC
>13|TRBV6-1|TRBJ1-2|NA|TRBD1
CASNNRGSSGYTF
TGTGCCAGCAACAACAGGGGGTCGAGTGGCTACACCTTC
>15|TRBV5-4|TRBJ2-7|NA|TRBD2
CASSARTSGPYEQYF
TGTGCCAGCAGCGCGAGGACTAGCGGGCCCTACGAGCAGTACTTC
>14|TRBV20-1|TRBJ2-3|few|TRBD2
CSAWTSTGTDTQYF
TGCAGTGCTTGGACTAGCACAGGAACAGATACGCAGTATTTT
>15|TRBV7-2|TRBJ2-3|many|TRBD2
CASSLVGLRTDTQYF
TGTGCCAGCAGCTTAGTGGGACTACGCACAGATACGCAGTATTTT
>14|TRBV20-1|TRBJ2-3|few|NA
CSASTGQVLDTQYF
TGCAGTGCTAGTACCGGGCAGGTTCTAGATACGCAGTATTTT
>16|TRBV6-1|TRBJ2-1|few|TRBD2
CASSEGGSGIYSEQFF
TGTGCCAGCAGTGAAGGGGGTAGCGGGATATACAGTGAGCAGTTCTTC
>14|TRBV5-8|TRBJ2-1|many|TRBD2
CASTDAGETGEQFF
TGTGCCAGCACGGATGCGGGGGAAACGGGCGAGCAGTTCTTC
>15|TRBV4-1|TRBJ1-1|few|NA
CASSQEWGLNTEAFF
TGCGCCAGCAGCCAAGAATGGGGTCTAAACACTGAAGCTTTCTTT
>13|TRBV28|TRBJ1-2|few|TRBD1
CASRPTGPHGYTF
TGTGCCAGCAGACCGACAGGGCCCCATGGCTACACCTTC
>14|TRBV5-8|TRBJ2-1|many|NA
CASSLGVSYNEQFF
TGTGCCAGCAGCTTGGGGGTTTCCTACAATGAGCAGTTCTTC
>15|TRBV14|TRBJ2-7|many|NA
CASSREDSFPYEQYF
TGTGCCAGCAGCCGAGAAGACAGCTTTCCCTACGAGCAGTACTTC
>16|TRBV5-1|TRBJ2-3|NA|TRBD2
CASTAQGLAGGDTQYF
TGCGCCAGCACCGCACAAGGACTAGCGGGGGGGGATACGCAGTATTTT
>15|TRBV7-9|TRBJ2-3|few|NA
CASSLWPGGKDTQYF
TGTGCCAGCAGCTTATGGCCTGGGGGCAAAGATACGCAGTATTTT
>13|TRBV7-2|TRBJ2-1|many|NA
CASSARGVNEQFF
TGTGCCAGCAGCGCCAGGGGGGTCAATGAGCAGTTCTTC
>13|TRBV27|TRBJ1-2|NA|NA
CASSPHRLRGYTF
TGTGCCAGCAGTCCTCACAGACTGCGGGGCTACACCTTC
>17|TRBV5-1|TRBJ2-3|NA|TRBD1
CASSQGYRGQHTDTQYF
TGCGCCAGCAGCCAGGGCTACAGGGGGCAGCACACAGATACGCAGTATTTT
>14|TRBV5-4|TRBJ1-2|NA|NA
CASNVLGGDYGYTF
TGTGCCAGCAACGTGCTGGGGGGAGACTATGGCTACACCTTC
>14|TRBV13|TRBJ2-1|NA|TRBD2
CASSLQRGHNEQFF
TGTGCCAGCAGCTTACAGCGGGGACACAATGAGCAGTTCTTC
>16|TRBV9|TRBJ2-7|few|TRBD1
CASSPQGAGTTYEQYF
TGTGCCAGCAGCCCTCAGGGGGCGGGTACTACCTACGAGCAGTACTTC
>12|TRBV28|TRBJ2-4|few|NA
CASSLYQSIQYF
TGTGCCAGCAGTTTATATCAGTCCATTCAGTACTTC
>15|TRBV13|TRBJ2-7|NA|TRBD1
CASSPLRDRFYEQYF
TGTGCCAGCAGTCCTCTCCGGGACAGGTTCTACGAGCAGTACTTC
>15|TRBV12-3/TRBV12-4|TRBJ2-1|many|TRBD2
CASSPGGLSYNEQFF
TGTGCCAGCAGCCCGGGAGGACTCTCCTACAATGAGCAGTTCTTC
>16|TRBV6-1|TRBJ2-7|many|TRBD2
CASNRVSGSLSYEQYF
TGTGCCAGCAACAGGGTTAGCGGGAGTTTATCCTACGAGCAGTACTTC
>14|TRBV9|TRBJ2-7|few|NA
CASSVGDNAYEQYF
TGTGCCAGCAGCGTAGGAGACAACGCCTACGAGCAGTACTTC